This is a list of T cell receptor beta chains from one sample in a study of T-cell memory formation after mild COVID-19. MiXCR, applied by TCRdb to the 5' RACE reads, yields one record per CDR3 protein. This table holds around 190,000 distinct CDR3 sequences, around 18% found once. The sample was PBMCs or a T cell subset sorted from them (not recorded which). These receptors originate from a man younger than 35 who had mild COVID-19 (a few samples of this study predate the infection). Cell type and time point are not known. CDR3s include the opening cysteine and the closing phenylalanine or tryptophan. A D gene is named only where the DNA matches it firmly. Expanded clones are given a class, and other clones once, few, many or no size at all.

TGTGCCAGCAGTCGGGGGATTTCACCCCTCCACTTT | CASSRGISPLHF | . | 12 | TRBJ1-6 | TRBV12-3/TRBV12-4 | .
TGTGCCAGTAGTGCTTGGCAGGGAGATGGCTACACCTTC | CASSAWQGDGYTF | . | 13 | TRBJ1-2 | TRBV19 | .
TGTGCCAGCAGCCAAGTATTGGTAATGGCGGGGGGGAGTGCAGATACGCAGTATTTT | CASSQVLVMAGGSADTQYF | TRBD2 | 19 | TRBJ2-3 | TRBV4-2 | once
TGCAGTGCTAGAGACCACAGTGGCGAGCAGTACTTC | CSARDHSGEQYF | . | 12 | TRBJ2-7 | TRBV20-1 | many
TGTGCCAGCAGCTTAGATGTCAGGGAGGCGCAGTATTTT | CASSLDVREAQYF | . | 13 | TRBJ2-3 | TRBV7-2 | many
TGTGCCAGCAGCCCTCAGGGGCTCCTAACGGTTAGCTCCTACAATGAGCAGTTCTTC | CASSPQGLLTVSSYNEQFF | . | 19 | TRBJ2-1 | TRBV7-2 | many
TGTGCCAGCAGCTTAGGGGGGGCAGGGAATAATGAAAAACTGTTTTTT | CASSLGGAGNNEKLFF | . | 16 | TRBJ1-4 | TRBV7-2 | few
TGCGCCAGCAGCCAAGAAAACACTTTCCGGAGAGGCTACACCTTC | CASSQENTFRRGYTF | . | 15 | TRBJ1-2 | TRBV4-1 | few
TGTGCCAGCAGTCGTCAGGGGGCAGACGATGGCTACACCTTC | CASSRQGADDGYTF | TRBD1 | 14 | TRBJ1-2 | TRBV27 | once
TGTGCCAGCAGCTTGGTGGGAGCGAGCACAGATACGCAGTATTTT | CASSLVGASTDTQYF | . | 15 | TRBJ2-3 | TRBV5-6 | few
TGCGCCAGCAGCTTGGAGGGTTCCCAGTACTTC | CASSLEGSQYF | . | 11 | TRBJ2-7 | TRBV5-1 | few
TGCGCCAGCAGCTTATTTTCTCTCGGGACAGGGTTATCACCCCTCCACTTT | CASSLFSLGTGLSPLHF | TRBD1 | 17 | TRBJ1-6 | TRBV5-1 | .
TGTGCCAGCAGCGCCCCCGGGGCCAAAAACATTCAGTACTTC | CASSAPGAKNIQYF | . | 14 | TRBJ2-4 | TRBV9 | .